Following are 22 T cell receptor beta chains from one sample sequenced in a study of long-term antiretroviral therapy in people with HIV. It was version v3.0 of the immunoSEQ assay that was run at survey level. Measured with immunoSEQ multiplex PCR; TCRdb has only the in-frame clones, and not every one. The data hold 20,000 to 25,000 clones, with roughly three quarters observed a single time. Sample: unsorted PBMCs, taken less than 1.8 years before starting antiretroviral therapy. These receptors were taken from a woman in her forties with HIV.

The V call is TRBV11-2, the J call TRBJ1-4; D is perhaps TRBD1 (5 bases). V shed 5 bases and J shed 10 bases, with 11 bases lying between them. The CDR3 loop spans 12 amino acids. Looked up from germline, CDR1 is SGHAT and CDR2 is FQNNGV. CDR3 residues: CASSDDRVKLFF. The CDR3 bases are TGTGCCAGCAGCGACGACAGAGTAAAACTGTTTTTT.

The rearrangement uses TRBV11-3 and TRBJ1-2, with D perhaps TRBD1 (6 bases). CDR1 and CDR2 (germline): SGHNT, YENEEA. V was trimmed by 5 bases and J by 2 bases, leaving 12 bases between them. This CDR3 is built from 14 residues. CDR3 sequence: CASSALQGNYGYTF. DNA for the CDR3: TGTGCCAGCAGCGCTTTACAGGGCAACTATGGCTACACCTTC. Full variable domain (outside the CDR3, taken from reference TRBV11-3 and TRBJ1-2): EAGVVQSPRYKIIEKKQPVAFWCNPISGHNTLYWYLQNLGQGPELLIRYENEEAVDDSQLPKDRFSAERLKGVDSTLKIQPAELGDSAVYLCASSALQGNYGYTFGSGTRLTVV.

This clone appeared a single time. The CDR3 nucleotides read TGCGCCAGCAGCTTGGCGGGTGGAGGTGAAGCTTTCTTT. This encodes CASSLAGGGEAFF. V gene TRBV5-1 combines with J gene TRBJ1-1; D not certain. From germline, CDR1 is SGHRS and CDR2 YFSETQ. This CDR3 comprises 13 residues. Trimming left V 0 bases short and J 7 bases short, with 10 bases between.

The chain has TRBV27 and TRBJ1-4, with a possible D match to TRBD1 (5 bases). CDR1 and CDR2 from the germline V gene are MNHEY and SMNVEV (reference sequence). The CDR3 is 13 amino acids. V lost 2 bases and J lost 8, with 9 bases in between. CDR3 DNA sequence: TGTGCCAGCAGTTTAACCGGGGGGGAAAAACTGTTTTTT. This sequence encodes CASSLTGGEKLFF.

The CDR3 loop is CASSLAGYEQYF. The CDR3 DNA reads as TGTGCCAGCAGCTTGGCGGGATACGAGCAGTACTTC. The chain employs TRBV11-3 and TRBJ2-7, with a possible D match to TRBD2 (6 bases). The CDR3 extends over 12 amino acids. CDR1 SGHNT and CDR2 YENEEA come from the germline V gene. V was trimmed by 3 bases and J by 4 bases, leaving 7 bases between them.

This clone was counted a few times. The J gene is TRBJ1-3, the V gene TRBV7-8; D is perhaps TRBD1 (5 bases). V lost 4 bases, J lost 0 bases, and 10 bases lay in between. The CDR3 is 15 residues long. The germline V gene encodes CDR1 SGHVS and CDR2 FQNEAQ. CDR3 region: CASSYRLPSGNTIYF. CDR3 nucleotide sequence: TGTGCCAGCAGCTACAGGCTGCCCTCTGGAAACACCATATATTTT.

The V call is TRBV7-9, the J call TRBJ2-1, with TRBD1 matching over 10 bases. Trimming removed 7 bases from V and 3 bases from J; junction bases left unmatched: 6. This CDR3 spans 15 amino acids. Germline loops: CDR1 SEHNR, CDR2 FQNEAQ (reference sequence). The CDR3 protein is CASTIGQGGYNEQFF. DNA of the CDR3: TGTGCCAGCACGATCGGACAGGGGGGCTACAATGAGCAGTTCTTC.

V gene TRBV2 combines with J gene TRBJ1-5; D call uncertain. From germline, CDR1 is SNHLY and CDR2 FYNNEI. This CDR3 has 16 residues. Trimming cost V 1 base and J 5 bases, with 15 bases left between them. The DNA for the CDR3 is TGTGCCAGCAGTGAAGGGCCGGGAGGGTTGGATCAGCCCCAGCATTTT. It is translated as CASSEGPGGLDQPQHF.

The V call is TRBV9, the J call TRBJ1-1; 8 nucleotides align to TRBD1. Germline assignment: CDR1 SGDLS and CDR2 YYNGEE. The CDR3 runs 14 residues. V was pared by 5 bases and J by 1 base, with 4 bases of the junction left unmatched. CDR3 region: CASSVDRENTEAFF. CDR3 DNA: TGTGCCAGCAGTGTGGACAGGGAGAACACTGAAGCTTTCTTT.

This clone came up a few times. This chain links TRBV6-1 with TRBJ1-2, with D tentatively TRBD1 (6 bases). With 0 bases removed from V and 7 bases from J, the gap between germline ends came to 15 bases. The CDR3 spans 15 residues. Germline lookup yields CDR1 MNHNS and CDR2 SASEGT. The CDR3 DNA reads TGTGCCAGCAGTGAAGCCGGGGGGCGCCGGGGTGGCTACACCTTC. Amino acids: CASSEAGGRRGGYTF.

The count of this clone is one. This sequence joins TRBV5-1 and TRBJ1-1; D is uncertain. The germline gives CDR1 SGHRS, CDR2 YFSETQ. CDR3 size: 12 residues. The V end was cut by 5 bases, the J end by 3 bases, with 8 bases between. The CDR3 sequence is CASRFLDTEAFF. CDR3 DNA sequence: TGCGCCAGCAGGTTCCTGGACACTGAAGCTTTCTTT.

The chain is built from TRBV5-1 and TRBJ1-2; possible D gene TRBD1, 6 bases. Germline-derived CDR1 and CDR2 are SGHRS and YFSETQ. Trimming left V 0 bases short and J 5 bases short, with 17 bases between. The CDR3 is made up of 16 amino acids. CDR3 sequence (DNA): TGCGCCAGCAGCTTGGGCGGGGGCTCCCTCGATTATGGCTACACCTTC. This encodes CASSLGGGSLDYGYTF.

The chain couples TRBV7-9 to TRBJ2-7; 15 positions agree with TRBD2. Germline assignment: CDR1 SEHNR and CDR2 FQNEAQ (reference sequence). V gave up 5 bases and J gave up 0 bases; unmatched junction bases: 8. The CDR3 loop spans 18 amino acids. In DNA, the CDR3 is TGTGCCAGCAGCGGAAGGACTAGCGGGGGGGACCGCTCCTACGAGCAGTACTTC. This codes for CASSGRTSGGDRSYEQYF.

This chain links TRBV7-9 with TRBJ2-1, with D perhaps TRBD1 or TRBD2 (6 bases each). CDR3 size: 12 residues. CDR1 and CDR2 from the germline V gene are SEHNR and FQNEAQ (reference sequence). In DNA, the CDR3 is TGTGCGGGGGCGGGGTTCGGCAATGAGCAGTTCTTC. Residues: CAGAGFGNEQFF.

The CDR3 is CASRGDREIDEQYF. In DNA form, the CDR3 reads TGTGCCAGCAGGGGAGACAGGGAAATAGACGAGCAGTACTTC. The rearrangement uses TRBV6-5 and TRBJ2-7, with TRBD1 identical over 7 bases. CDR1 and CDR2 from the germline V gene are MNHEY and SVGAGI. With 6 bases clipped from V and 5 bases from J, the junction kept 10 bases outside the gene matches. The CDR3 extends over 14 amino acids.

The chain combines TRBV12-5 with TRBJ2-7; D is uncertain. This CDR3 is built from 13 residues. Germline V gene data show CDR1 as LGHNT and CDR2 as FRNRAP. Trimming cost V 1 base and J 7 bases, with 11 bases left between them. CDR3 protein: CASGLGWAPEQYF. CDR3 bases: TGTGCTAGTGGTTTGGGATGGGCTCCTGAGCAGTACTTC.

The rearrangement joins TRBV7-9 to TRBJ2-5, with D hard to call. The CDR3 totals 14 residues. V was pared by 1 base and J by 2 bases, with 8 bases between. Germline assignment: CDR1 SEHNR and CDR2 FQNEAQ (reference sequence). CDR3 in DNA: TGTGCCAGCAGCTTAGACTTGCAACAAGAGACCCAGTACTTC. Its translation is CASSLDLQQETQYF.

The CDR3 spells CASIEPSGDQPQHF. The CDR3, as DNA: TGTGCCAGTATCGAACCAAGCGGGGATCAGCCCCAGCATTTT. The gene calls are TRBV19 and TRBJ1-5; D is uncertain. Germline CDR1 reads LNHDA; CDR2 reads SQIVND (reference sequence). CDR3 length: 14 amino acids. Trimming left V 7 bases short and J 5 bases short, with 15 bases between.

The chain joins TRBV7-9 to TRBJ1-6, with D maybe TRBD1 (5 bases). Germline CDR1 is SEHNR and CDR2 is FQNEAQ (reference sequence). This CDR3 comprises 14 residues. V was cut by 5 bases and J by 5 bases, with 10 bases left in between. The CDR3 sequence is CASSPTVDNSPLHF. The CDR3 region has the DNA TGTGCCAGCAGCCCGACAGTAGATAATTCACCCCTCCACTTT.

This clone has a handful of counts. The chain combines TRBV5-1 with TRBJ2-7; the match to TRBD1 covers 9 bases. The CDR3 sequence is 14 residues long. Unmatched junction bases numbered 3, after V lost 0 bases and J lost 5 bases. Germline CDR1 reads SGHRS; CDR2 reads YFSETQ. The CDR3 coding sequence is TGCGCCAGCAGCTTGGGACAGGGGGTCCACGAGCAGTACTTC. Protein product: CASSLGQGVHEQYF.

J is TRBJ1-6 and V is TRBV9, with TRBD1 identical over 9 bases. J was trimmed by 6 bases and V by 4 bases; bases with no gene match: 8. This CDR3 comprises 16 residues. Germline CDR1 is SGDLS and CDR2 is YYNGEE. CDR3 in amino acids: CASSPPGQGSNSPLHF. In nucleotides, the CDR3 is TGTGCCAGCAGCCCCCCCGGACAGGGGTCTAATTCACCCCTCCACTTT.

The CDR3 spells CASSQPLFYGYTF. The CDR3, as DNA: TGTGCCAGCAGCCAACCCCTTTTCTATGGCTACACCTTC. The V gene is TRBV7-9, the J gene TRBJ1-2; D not resolved. CDR1 and CDR2 from the germline V gene are SEHNR and FQNEAQ (reference sequence). Trimming shortened V by 5 bases and J by 4 bases, and 11 bases separated the two germline ends. There are 13 residues in the CDR3.